This T cell receptor beta chain was obtained from a study of radiation and T cells in renal cell carcinoma (dated by TCRdb to the early 2020s). Regarding the study in general: A total of under 60 samples underwent TCR beta sequencing, made up of approximately 26 tumors and about 27 peripheral blood samples. The final blood draw was performed at 4 weeks after radiation, at the same time as nephrectomy. Across all 50 or so samples, 4,016,671 unique CDR3 nucleotide sequences, encoding 2.5 million to 3 million unique CDR3 amino acid sequences, were identified.

Broad study findings and their caveats: Because pretreatment tumor biopsies were not available, the study could not determine whether clonotypes were already present within the tumor at baseline. In blood, the top tumor clonotypes increased from baseline to 2 weeks after radiation and then shrank by 4 weeks, which suggests a temporary expansion of tumor-resident clones. Effects of radiation dose or scheduling on the TCR repertoire could not be addressed with the single-armed trial design. Changes in the blood repertoire were not tracked past 4 weeks after treatment.

On this clone: The antigen it binds to is not known. The record has no base qualities; no much larger clone is one base away.

From the cysteine up to the phenylalanine, the CDR3 has a length of 17 residues. Just the 51-base CDR3 DNA is kept, in frame starting at base 1. CDR1 and CDR2 are read off the germline V gene as MNHNS and SASEGT. Germline trimming: 3 bases from V, 0 bases from J; junction bases outside gene matches: 8. Following the manufacturer's recommendations, the immunoSEQ kit was used to generate TCR beta libraries from genomic DNA. To prepare libraries, a first multiplex PCR with proprietary primers was run, followed by a second PCR that added unique barcodes, and a bead cleanup was done after each round. A kit-provided positive control reaction and a negative control reaction were included in every sample batch. The final libraries underwent checking on an Agilent 4200 TapeStation D1000 ScreenTape, volumetric pooling, and quantification by qPCR. Sequencing ran on an Illumina NextSeq500 with a MidOutput 150-cycle cartridge, using 156 Read1 and 15 Index1 cycles with kit custom primers. The pooled library was loaded at 1.0 pM, with a roughly 20% PhiX control spiked in. The paper's data handling went like this. Vendor-processed data were analyzed in R, with a clonotype defined as all T cells sharing the same CDR3 nucleotide sequence. For clone abundance analyses, frequencies were normalized to the 10,000 most abundant clones per sample. Public T cell clones, which averaged fewer than five per sample, were removed prior to analysis. An abundance difference of at least 32-fold between compartments was the criterion for calling clonotypes tumor-enriched or baseline blood-enriched. A beta-binomial differential abundance model was applied to find clonotypes that expanded or contracted between blood time points. The Baroni-Urbani and Buser coefficient was used to measure tumor-blood repertoire similarity, and groups were compared with two-tailed Wilcoxon tests in R. TCRdb took over this immuneACCESS table, retaining in-frame rearrangements with V and J assigned. Such tables are incomplete; in checked studies, under half of the missing clones stem from an unresolved V gene, and the remainder is unexplained. V, J and clone size are taken as reported in that table, and D and trimming were inferred from the DNA itself. For this sample there are 97,000 or so clones; more than 65% appear just once. The ten largest clones capture less than 7.5% of the sample.

Interpreted using the paper, the time point label stands for: blood 4 weeks post-SBRT, at nephrectomy. Read against the paper, the sample's treatment or condition label means: 15 Gy SBRT to primary tumor, nephrectomy 4 weeks later. Samples were obtained from a clinical trial, in which 15 Gy stereotactic body radiation therapy was delivered to primary renal cell carcinomas and nephrectomy was performed 4 weeks later. To follow tumor-enriched clonotypes, serial peripheral blood was collected from radiation-treated patients at baseline and at 2 weeks and 4 weeks after SBRT. All patients had renal cell carcinoma with clear cell pathology. The QIAamp DNA Blood Mini Kit (Qiagen) was used to prepare genomic DNA for TCR sequencing. The analyses included just those samples that passed every quality control check.

The clonotype was recovered from a man in his 60s with renal cell carcinoma. The chain couples TRBV6-1 to TRBJ2-3; 8 junctional bases match TRBD2. The sequencing here drew on blood, taken from a patient whose treatment included radiotherapy and nephrectomy. CDR3 loop: CASSEVAGPASTDTQYF. The DNA sequence is as follows: TGTGCCAGCAGTGAGGTAGCGGGACCGGCAAGCACAGATACGCAGTATTTT.